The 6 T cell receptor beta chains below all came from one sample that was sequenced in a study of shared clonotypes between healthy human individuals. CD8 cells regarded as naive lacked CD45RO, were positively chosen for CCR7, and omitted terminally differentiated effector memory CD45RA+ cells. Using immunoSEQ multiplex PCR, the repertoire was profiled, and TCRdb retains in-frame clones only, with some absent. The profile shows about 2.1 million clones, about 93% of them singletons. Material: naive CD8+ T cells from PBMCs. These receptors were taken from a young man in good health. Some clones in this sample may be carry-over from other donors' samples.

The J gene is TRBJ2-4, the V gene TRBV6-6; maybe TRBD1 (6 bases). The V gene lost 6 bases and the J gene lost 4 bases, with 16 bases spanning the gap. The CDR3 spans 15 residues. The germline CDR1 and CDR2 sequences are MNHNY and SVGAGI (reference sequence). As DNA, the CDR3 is TGTGCCAGCAGCCCGGGTCGCCAGGGGAAAAACATTCAGTACTTC. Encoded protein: CASSPGRQGKNIQYF.

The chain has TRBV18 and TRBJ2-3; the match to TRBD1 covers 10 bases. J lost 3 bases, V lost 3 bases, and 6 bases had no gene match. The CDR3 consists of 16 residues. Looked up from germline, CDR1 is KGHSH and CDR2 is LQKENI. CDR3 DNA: TGTGCCAGCTCACCCGGGACAGGGGAACTTACAGATACGCAGTATTTT. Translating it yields CASSPGTGELTDTQYF.

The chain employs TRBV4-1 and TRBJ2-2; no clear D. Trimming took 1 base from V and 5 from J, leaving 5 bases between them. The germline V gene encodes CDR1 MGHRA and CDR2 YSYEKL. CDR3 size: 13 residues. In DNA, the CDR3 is TGCGCCAGCAGCCAAGTTGTTACCGGGGAGCTGTTTTTT. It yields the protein CASSQVVTGELFF.

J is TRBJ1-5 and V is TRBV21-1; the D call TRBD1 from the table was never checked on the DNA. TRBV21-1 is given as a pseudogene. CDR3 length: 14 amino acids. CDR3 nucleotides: TGTGCCAGCAGCCCACGACAGGTTCCTCAGCCCCAGCATTTT. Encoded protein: CASSPRQVPQPQHF.

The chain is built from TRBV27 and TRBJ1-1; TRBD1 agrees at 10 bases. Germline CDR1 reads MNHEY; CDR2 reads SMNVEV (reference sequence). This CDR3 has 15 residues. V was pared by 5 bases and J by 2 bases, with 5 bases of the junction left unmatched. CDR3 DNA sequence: TGTGCCAGCAGTCCCTGGACAGGGGGAAACACTGAAGCTTTCTTT. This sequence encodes CASSPWTGGNTEAFF.

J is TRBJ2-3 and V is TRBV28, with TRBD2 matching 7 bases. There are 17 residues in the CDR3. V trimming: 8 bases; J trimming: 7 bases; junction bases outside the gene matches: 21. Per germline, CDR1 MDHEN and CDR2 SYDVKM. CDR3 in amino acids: CASGSNTLAVDTHTQYF. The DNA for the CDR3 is TGTGCCAGCGGATCCAACACTCTAGCGGTGGATACACATACGCAGTATTTT.